Below are 32 T cell receptor beta chains sequenced from a single sample in a study of T cell responses to AZD1222 COVID-19 vaccine. This table comes from immunoSEQ multiplex PCR, and its TCRdb copy is limited to in-frame clones, with some not included. The sample shows more than 150,000 clones, around 94% of them seen only once. The source material was peripheral blood, sampled 28 days after the second AZD1222 dose. These TCRs come from an adult who received the AZD1222 COVID-19 vaccine.

V and J are TRBV15 and TRBJ1-2; tentatively, D is TRBD1 (5 bases). This CDR3 is 14 amino acids long. CDR1 is LNHNV, CDR2 YYDKDF, per germline (reference sequence). V lost 1 base to trimming and J lost 5 bases, with 11 bases between them. The CDR3 region is CATSRVGDNYGYTF. The DNA for the CDR3 is TGTGCCACCAGCAGAGTGGGGGATAATTATGGCTACACCTTC.

The rearrangement links TRBV28 to TRBJ1-6; perhaps TRBD1 as D (6 bases). CDR1 MDHEN and CDR2 SYDVKM come from the germline V gene. The V gene lost 4 bases and the J gene lost 12 bases, with 19 bases spanning the gap. CDR3 size: 15 residues. The CDR3 protein is CASSSSWGAGRPLHF. The CDR3 DNA reads as TGTGCCAGCAGTTCCTCGTGGGGGGCTGGTAGACCCCTCCACTTT. Full variable domain (remainder filled in from reference TRBV28 and TRBJ1-6): DVKVTQSSRYLVKRTGEKVFLECVQDMDHENMFWYRQDPGLGLRLIYFSYDVKMKEKGDIPEGYSVSREKKERFSLILESASTNQTSMYLCASSSSWGAGRPLHFGNGTRLTVT.

This chain connects TRBV5-5 to TRBJ2-1; D remains ambiguous. The germline V gene has CDR1 SGHKS and CDR2 YYEKEE (reference sequence). V dropped 3 bases and J dropped 4 bases, with 8 bases sitting between them. There are 13 residues in the CDR3. For the CDR3, the DNA is TGTGCCAGCAGCTCCGAGTCTTACAATGAGCAGTTCTTC. It encodes CASSSESYNEQFF. The variable domain in full, completed from reference TRBV5-5 and TRBJ2-1, reads DAGVTQSPTHLIKTRGQQVTLRCSPISGHKSVSWYQQVLGQGPQFIFQYYEKEERGRGNFPDRFSARQFPNYSSELNVNALLLGDSALYLCASSSESYNEQFFGPGTRLTVL.

The chain carries TRBV27 and TRBJ2-5, with unresolved D. V was trimmed by 5 bases and J by 5 bases, leaving 6 bases between them. This CDR3 is built from 11 residues. Germline values: CDR1 MNHEY, CDR2 SMNVEV (reference sequence). The CDR3 DNA follows: TGTGCCAGCAGTCCTGGGGAGACCCAGTACTTC. Translation gives CASSPGETQYF.

The DNA for the CDR3 is TGTGCCAGTAGTTTGACAGGGGGCCAGCCCCAGCATTTT. Amino acid sequence: CASSLTGGQPQHF. The chain employs TRBV19 and TRBJ1-5; 10 bases match TRBD1. Unmatched junction bases numbered 2, after V lost 5 bases and J lost 7 bases. Germline CDR1 and CDR2: LNHDA and SQIVND (reference sequence). CDR3 length equals 13 residues.

The chain has TRBV19 and TRBJ1-3, with D perhaps TRBD1 (5 bases). Germline CDR1 reads LNHDA; CDR2 reads SQIVND (reference sequence). Trimming took 5 bases from V and 0 from J, leaving 8 bases between them. The CDR3 length is 14 residues. CDR3 DNA: TGTGCCAGTAGTCGGGGGGACTCTGGAAACACCATATATTTT. Amino acids: CASSRGDSGNTIYF.

The chain joins TRBV7-9 to TRBJ1-4; tentative D call: TRBD1 (5 bases). The CDR3 has 14 amino acids. Trimming left V 5 bases short and J 6 bases short, with 13 bases between. CDR1 and CDR2 from the germline V gene are SEHNR and FQNEAQ (reference sequence). CDR3 nucleotide sequence: TGTGCCAGCAGCGGGACGGCAGACGATGAAAAACTGTTTTTT. This gives the protein CASSGTADDEKLFF.

The chain has TRBV4-1 and TRBJ1-3, with D unclear. Trimming cost V 1 base and J 0 bases, with 13 bases left between them. The CDR3 has 17 residues. Per the germline V gene, CDR1 is MGHRA and CDR2 is YSYEKL. CDR3: CASSQGRAERSGNTIYF. The CDR3 nucleotides read TGCGCCAGCAGCCAAGGTCGTGCAGAACGCTCTGGAAACACCATATATTTT.

The chain links TRBV24-1 to TRBJ2-7, with unresolved D. CDR1 and CDR2 from the germline V gene are KGHDR and SFDVKD. This CDR3 contains 12 residues. Trimming pared 4 bases from V and 4 bases from J, leaving 7 bases between. CDR3: CATSDHRYEQYF. Written as DNA, the CDR3 is TGTGCCACCAGTGACCATCGATACGAGCAGTACTTC.

CDR3 DNA: TGTGCCAGCAGCCCCCCGGGACTAAGAGGAAATACGCAGTATTTT. Encoded protein: CASSPPGLRGNTQYF. The chain has TRBV7-2 and TRBJ2-3; TRBD2 aligns across 7 bases. V was clipped by 5 bases and J by 7 bases; unmatched bases: 12. CDR1 and CDR2 from the germline V gene are SGHTA and FQGNSA. The CDR3 has 15 residues.

The V gene is TRBV13, the J gene TRBJ2-7, with D unresolved. Germline V gives CDR1 PRHDT, CDR2 FYEKMQ (reference sequence). The germline V and J ends were trimmed by 2 bases and 5 bases, with 7 bases remaining between them. The CDR3 length is 12 residues. The CDR3 DNA is TGTGCCAGCAGCTTATGGGGTGACGAGCAGTACTTC. It translates to CASSLWGDEQYF. Full variable domain (missing parts from reference TRBV13 and TRBJ2-7): AAGVIQSPRHLIKEKRETATLKCYPIPRHDTVYWYQQGPGQDPQFLISFYEKMQSDKGSIPDRFSAQQFSDYHSELNMSSLELGDSALYFCASSLWGDEQYFGPGTRLTVT.

This chain uses TRBV3-1 (or the pseudogene TRBV3-2) with TRBJ1-2; possibly TRBD1 for D (5 bases). V dropped 0 bases and J dropped 0 bases, with 17 bases sitting between them. Germline CDR1 LGHDT, CDR2 YNNKEL (reference sequence). The CDR3 loop spans 18 amino acids. The DNA for the CDR3 is TGTGCCAGCAGCCAAGATCGGCAGGGTCCTTTTTCTAACTATGGCTACACCTTC. Its translation is CASSQDRQGPFSNYGYTF.

The CDR3 DNA follows: TGTGCCAGCAGGACAGGGGGATCCTACGAGCAGTACTTC. Protein: CASRTGGSYEQYF. V usage is TRBV28 and J usage is TRBJ2-7; the match to TRBD1 covers 9 bases. This CDR3 is 13 amino acids long. CDR1 and CDR2 from the germline V gene are MDHEN and SYDVKM. The ends lost 6 bases at V and 1 base at J; junction bases unmatched: 1.

The chain combines TRBV28 with TRBJ2-4, with a possible D match to TRBD1 (6 bases). Germline assignment: CDR1 MDHEN and CDR2 SYDVKM. The CDR3 sequence is 17 residues long. V was shortened by 6 bases and J by 0 bases, with 18 bases between the two germline ends. CDR3 protein: CASRGGQSFLAKNIQYF. The CDR3 coding sequence is TGTGCCAGCAGGGGCGGACAGTCCTTCTTAGCCAAAAACATTCAGTACTTC.

The CDR3 region is CASGPAHYEQYF. The DNA for the CDR3 is TGTGCTAGTGGCCCCGCCCACTACGAGCAGTACTTC. The chain carries TRBV12-5 and TRBJ2-7; no clear D gene. Germline V gives CDR1 LGHNT, CDR2 FRNRAP. This CDR3 spans 12 amino acids. V gave up 6 bases and J gave up 3 bases, with 9 bases separating them. The full variable domain, in which reference TRBV12-5 and TRBJ2-7 provide the parts outside the CDR3, is DARVTQTPRHKVTEMGQEVTMRCQPILGHNTVFWYRQTMMQGLELLAYFRNRAPLDDSGMPKDRFSAEMPDATLATLKIQPSEPRDSAVYFCASGPAHYEQYFGPGTRLTVT.

This chain links TRBV2 with TRBJ1-2; TRBD1 is a possible D gene (6 bases). The length of the CDR3 is 14 residues. Deletions cut 6 bases from V and 2 bases from J, with 13 bases between. Per the germline V gene, CDR1 is SNHLY and CDR2 is FYNNEI. Written as DNA, the CDR3 is TGTGCCAGCAGAGCGTTTCAGGGGAACTATGGCTACACCTTC. Its protein is CASRAFQGNYGYTF.

This clone was seen just once. The chain has TRBV11-3 and TRBJ2-3; D may match TRBD1 or TRBD2 (6 bases each). The V end was cut by 1 base, the J end by 5 bases, with 10 bases between. Per the germline V gene, CDR1 is SGHNT and CDR2 is YENEEA. This CDR3 is 14 amino acids long. The CDR3 bases are TGTGCCAGCAGCTTAGGGGGGGCGCAAGATACGCAGTATTTT. Protein: CASSLGGAQDTQYF.

The V gene is TRBV27, the J gene TRBJ1-3; possibly TRBD1 for D (5 bases). Germline V gene sequence: CDR1 MNHEY, CDR2 SMNVEV (reference sequence). Trimming left V 9 bases short and J 0 bases short, with 15 bases between. This CDR3 has 15 residues. CDR3 in DNA: TGTGCCAGTTCCCCACGGGGCATCTCTGGAAACACCATATATTTT. It yields the protein CASSPRGISGNTIYF.

V gene TRBV4-1 combines with J gene TRBJ1-3; 9 nucleotides agree with TRBD1. V shed 2 bases, J shed 8 bases, and the junction held 16 bases outside the gene matches. The CDR3 sequence is 18 residues long. Germline V lookup: CDR1 MGHRA, CDR2 YSYEKL. The CDR3 DNA follows: TGCGCCAGCAGCCAATTTCCTGCCTGGGACAGGGTTAGGTACACCATATATTTT. The encoded protein is CASSQFPAWDRVRYTIYF.

The chain joins TRBV2 to TRBJ2-3; the match to TRBD2 covers 11 bases. The CDR3 spans 15 residues. V was pared by 10 bases and J by 2 bases, with 8 bases of the junction left unmatched. The germline gives CDR1 SNHLY, CDR2 FYNNEI. The CDR3 here is CANKGTSGYTDTQYF. CDR3 nucleotide sequence: TGTGCCAACAAAGGGACTAGCGGATACACAGATACGCAGTATTTT.

The rearrangement uses TRBV11-1 and TRBJ2-1; D remains unclear. Trimming stripped 1 base from V and 3 bases from J, with 10 bases between. CDR1 and CDR2 from the germline V gene are SGHAT and FQDESV (reference sequence). The CDR3 runs to 15 residues. CDR3 in amino acids: CASSLGKFLYNEQFF. DNA for the CDR3: TGTGCCAGCAGCTTAGGGAAGTTCCTCTACAATGAGCAGTTCTTC.

This chain links TRBV6-5 with TRBJ2-2; TRBD1 might be the D (5 bases). The CDR3 length is 14 residues. CDR1 MNHEY and CDR2 SVGAGI come from the germline V gene. V dropped 0 bases and J dropped 9 bases, with 11 bases sitting between them. DNA of the CDR3: TGTGCCAGCAGTTACTCGACAGATCCCCGGGAGCTGTTTTTT. Translating gives CASSYSTDPRELFF.

The chain joins TRBV11-3 to TRBJ2-4, with D unclear. V was shortened by 5 bases and J by 5 bases, with 13 bases between the two germline ends. The CDR3 spans 14 residues. Germline assignment: CDR1 SGHNT and CDR2 YENEEA. The DNA of the CDR3 is TGTGCCAGCAGCCCCCCTTGGGCGGAAAACATTCAGTACTTC. This translates into CASSPPWAENIQYF.

In its sample, this clone was seen once. The chain carries TRBV18 and TRBJ2-2, with D perhaps matching TRBD2 (6 bases). Trimming took 2 bases from V and 2 from J, leaving 27 bases between them. The length of the CDR3 is 21 residues. Germline values: CDR1 KGHSH, CDR2 LQKENI. CDR3 amino acids: CASSPSLDRRGVPLNTGELFF. CDR3 nucleotide sequence: TGTGCCAGCTCACCATCACTAGATCGGCGGGGAGTACCACTAAACACCGGGGAGCTGTTTTTT. The full variable domain, completed using reference TRBV18 and TRBJ2-2, is NAGVMQNPRHLVRRRGQEARLRCSPMKGHSHVYWYRQLPEEGLKFMVYLQKENIIDESGMPKERFSAEFPKEGPSILRIQQVVRGDSAAYFCASSPSLDRRGVPLNTGELFFGEGSRLTVL.

The chain has TRBV6-6 and TRBJ1-5, with 7 bases identical to TRBD1. With 5 bases clipped from V and 1 base from J, the junction kept 2 bases outside the gene matches. CDR1 is MNHNY, CDR2 SVGAGI, per germline (reference sequence). This CDR3 is built from 14 residues. The CDR3 bases are TGTGCCAGCAGTACGGGACAGAGCAATCAGCCCCAGCATTTT. As protein: CASSTGQSNQPQHF.

The CDR3 bases are TGCGCCAGCAGCTCCCCGGGACAGGGGGCGCGGGGAAACACCATATATTTT. This encodes CASSSPGQGARGNTIYF. The genes are TRBV5-1 and TRBJ1-3, with 12 bases aligning to TRBD1. CDR3 length: 17 amino acids. The ends lost 3 bases at V and 4 bases at J; junction bases unmatched: 8. Germline lookup yields CDR1 SGHRS and CDR2 YFSETQ.

This chain uses TRBV7-6 with TRBJ2-3, with 7 bases lining up with TRBD2. CDR3 length: 15 amino acids. The junction had 4 bases not matched to a gene; V was cut back by 0 bases and J by 4 bases. The germline CDR1 and CDR2 sequences are SGHVS and FNYEAQ. The CDR3 sequence is CASSLAGGPADTQYF. The CDR3 DNA is TGTGCCAGCAGCTTAGCGGGAGGGCCGGCAGATACGCAGTATTTT.

This chain links TRBV5-1 with TRBJ2-4; D not certain. Deletions cut 6 bases from V and 5 bases from J, with 9 bases between. This CDR3 comprises 12 residues. CDR1 and CDR2 (germline): SGHRS, YFSETQ. CDR3 bases: TGCGCCAGCACCGGTCTCGAAAACATTCAGTACTTC. It yields the protein CASTGLENIQYF.

CDR3 DNA sequence: TGTGCCAGCAGCTTAGGTAGAGGGAACACTGAAGCTTTCTTT. Its translation: CASSLGRGNTEAFF. The chain links TRBV7-6 to TRBJ1-1; the D is unclear. Trimming took off 1 base at V and 1 base at J, with 7 bases between the two ends. Germline V CDR1 and CDR2: SGHVS, FNYEAQ. The CDR3 sequence is 14 residues long.

CDR3 amino acids: CASRPGTVAYEQYF. In nucleotides, the CDR3 is TGTGCCAGCAGACCCGGGACGGTGGCCTACGAGCAGTACTTC. The chain carries TRBV6-5 and TRBJ2-7, with D tentatively TRBD1 or TRBD2 (5 bases each). Trimming took off 6 bases at V and 2 bases at J, with 14 bases between the two ends. CDR1 is MNHEY, CDR2 SVGAGI, per germline. This CDR3 has 14 amino acids.

The CDR3 here is CASSYPGSTIYF. The CDR3 coding sequence is TGTGCCAGCAGCTACCCCGGGTCCACCATATATTTT. V and J are TRBV7-6 and TRBJ1-3, with D unresolved. The germline V gene has CDR1 SGHVS and CDR2 FNYEAQ. CDR3 size: 12 residues. Trimming removed 4 bases at V and 9 bases at J, with 10 bases between.

V and J are TRBV7-9 and TRBJ1-4; D remains ambiguous. This CDR3 spans 15 amino acids. Germline values: CDR1 SEHNR, CDR2 FQNEAQ (reference sequence). V was pared by 5 bases and J by 3 bases, with 13 bases between. The CDR3 DNA follows: TGTGCCAGCAGCCTTAGTCTGGCGGCTAATGAAAAACTGTTTTTT. Its translation is CASSLSLAANEKLFF.